These 19 T cell receptor beta chains were all obtained from the same sample, sequenced in a study of blood T cell repertoires in COVID-19. The method was immunoSEQ multiplex PCR; TCRdb's version includes in-frame clones alone and lacks a portion of them. The data show hundreds of thousands of clones, 75% to 85% seen once. The specimen was peripheral blood. All receptors come from a woman aged 25 to 39 with COVID-19, enrolled during active disease.

CDR3: CASRDRPRATGELFF. The CDR3 region has the DNA TGTGCCAGCAGGGACAGACCTCGGGCCACCGGGGAGCTGTTTTTT. This sequence joins TRBV27 and TRBJ2-2, with D perhaps matching TRBD1 (6 bases). This CDR3 has 15 residues. Germline loops: CDR1 MNHEY, CDR2 SMNVEV (reference sequence). The V gene lost 6 bases and the J gene lost 4 bases, with 15 bases spanning the gap.

This chain uses TRBV19 with TRBJ2-7, with 7 bases aligning to TRBD2. CDR1 and CDR2 from the germline V gene are LNHDA and SQIVND (reference sequence). This CDR3 region has 14 residues. Trimming at V came to 3 bases and at J to 5 bases, leaving 7 bases not matched to a gene. The CDR3 loop is CASSIRGGLDEQYF. In DNA form, the CDR3 reads TGTGCCAGTAGTATTCGGGGAGGGCTAGACGAGCAGTACTTC. Full variable domain (remainder filled in from reference TRBV19 and TRBJ2-7): DGGITQSPKYLFRKEGQNVTLSCEQNLNHDAMYWYRQDPGQGLRLIYYSQIVNDFQKGDIAEGYSVSREKKESFPLTVTSAQKNPTAFYLCASSIRGGLDEQYFGPGTRLTVT.

The chain recombines TRBV9 with TRBJ2-1; maybe TRBD1 (6 bases). CDR1 is SGDLS and CDR2 is YYNGEE in the germline V gene. The CDR3 consists of 15 residues. The V end was cut by 3 bases, the J end by 6 bases, with 16 bases between. The CDR3 bases are TGTGCCAGCAGCGCAACCGGGACACCATCCAATGAGCAGTTCTTC. This gives the protein CASSATGTPSNEQFF.

This chain joins TRBV11-3 and TRBJ1-6; D is possibly TRBD1 (6 bases). From germline, CDR1 is SGHNT and CDR2 YENEEA. The V and J ends lost 0 bases and 8 bases respectively, with 17 bases between them. CDR3 length equals 17 residues. The CDR3 DNA sequence: TGTGCCAGCAGCTTAGATCTCTGTCCAGGGGAGCATTCACCCCTCCACTTT. Amino acids: CASSLDLCPGEHSPLHF.

The V gene is TRBV3-1 (or the pseudogene TRBV3-2), the J gene TRBJ1-1; D gene unclear. Per germline, CDR1 LGHDT and CDR2 YNNKEL (reference sequence). The CDR3 covers 13 residues. Trimming removed 1 base at V and 10 bases at J, with 13 bases between. Written as DNA, the CDR3 is TGTGCCAGCAGCCAAGGTCCGAGGTCTGGAGCTTTCTTT. It encodes CASSQGPRSGAFF.

The V gene is TRBV19, the J gene TRBJ1-1; D might be TRBD1 (6 bases). This CDR3 spans 16 amino acids. V was shortened by 5 bases and J by 5 bases, with 21 bases between the two germline ends. Germline V gives CDR1 LNHDA, CDR2 SQIVND (reference sequence). The CDR3 DNA is TGTGCCAGTAGTCGACAGACAGGATCTCAAAGGACTGAAGCTTTCTTT. It translates to CASSRQTGSQRTEAFF.

The chain combines TRBV5-1 with TRBJ2-3, with 8 bases matching TRBD1. Germline V gives CDR1 SGHRS, CDR2 YFSETQ. V shed 4 bases and J 3 bases; nucleotides not matched to a gene: 7. The CDR3 is made up of 15 amino acids. The CDR3 nucleotides are TGCGCCAGCAGCCTATCGACAGGGGCGACAGATACGCAGTATTTT. It is translated as CASSLSTGATDTQYF.

The gene calls are TRBV3-1 (or the pseudogene TRBV3-2) and TRBJ2-1; TRBD2 matches at 15 bases. Germline V gene sequence: CDR1 LGHDT, CDR2 YNNKEL (reference sequence). V lost 4 bases to trimming and J lost 10 bases; unmatched junction nucleotides: 8. CDR3 size: 16 residues. CDR3 nucleotides: TGTGCCAGCAGCCCCCTAGGACTAGCGGGAGGGGGAGAGCAGTTCTTC. Its translation: CASSPLGLAGGGEQFF.

This chain joins TRBV19 and TRBJ1-5; TRBD1 is a possible D gene (5 bases). Trimming took off 7 bases at V and 4 bases at J, with 17 bases between the two ends. The CDR3 loop spans 15 amino acids. Germline-derived CDR1 and CDR2 are LNHDA and SQIVND (reference sequence). CDR3 sequence (DNA): TGTGCCAGTACCCAAGGGGTCGGGTTTAATCAGCCCCAGCATTTT. Translated, it gives CASTQGVGFNQPQHF.

V gene TRBV28 combines with J gene TRBJ1-2, with a tentative D call TRBD1 (5 bases). Germline lookup yields CDR1 MDHEN and CDR2 SYDVKM. Deletions cut 7 bases from V and 3 bases from J, with 9 bases between. This CDR3 comprises 12 residues. CDR3 DNA sequence: TGTGCCAGCATTGACAGTTACTATGGCTACACCTTC. Amino acid sequence: CASIDSYYGYTF.

The V call is TRBV7-9, the J call TRBJ1-3; D is possibly TRBD1 (5 bases). In germline, CDR1 is SEHNR, CDR2 FQNEAQ (reference sequence). Trimming left V 2 bases short and J 1 base short, with 12 bases between. The CDR3 totals 16 residues. As DNA, the CDR3 is TGTGCCAGCAGCTTAAAGCAGGGAGGATCTGGAAACACCATATATTTT. It translates to CASSLKQGGSGNTIYF.

The rearrangement joins TRBV9 to TRBJ2-5; the match to TRBD1 covers 10 bases. The V gene end was trimmed by 0 bases and the J gene end by 5 bases; junction bases not matched to a gene: 4. CDR1 is SGDLS and CDR2 is YYNGEE in the germline V gene. The CDR3 runs 15 residues. CDR3 sequence: CASSVGGTGVETQYF. The CDR3 bases are TGTGCCAGCAGCGTAGGAGGGACAGGGGTGGAGACCCAGTACTTC.

J is TRBJ2-5 and V is TRBV27, with a weak D call TRBD2 (6 bases). V was shortened by 6 bases and J by 5 bases, with 19 bases between the two germline ends. This CDR3 region has 15 residues. CDR1 and CDR2 (germline): MNHEY, SMNVEV (reference sequence). CDR3 DNA: TGTGCCAGCAGCTACCTCCCCGGGAGAGGCGAGACCCAGTACTTC. This codes for CASSYLPGRGETQYF.

This chain joins TRBV19 and TRBJ1-1; maybe TRBD1 (6 bases). The V end lost 0 bases, the J end lost 5 bases, and 13 bases lay between the germline ends. Germline values: CDR1 LNHDA, CDR2 SQIVND (reference sequence). This CDR3 has 15 amino acids. The DNA for the CDR3 is TGTGCCAGTAGTATAGACCCGACAGGTTGGACTGAAGCTTTCTTT. It codes for CASSIDPTGWTEAFF.

V and J are TRBV2 and TRBJ2-3; 8 positions match TRBD2. Germline V gene sequence: CDR1 SNHLY, CDR2 FYNNEI. CDR3 length equals 16 residues. V lost 6 bases to trimming and J lost 6 bases; unmatched junction nucleotides: 14. The CDR3 nucleotides read TGTGCCAGCAGCGGGGGTGCGGGGGGAGGTAGGGATACGCAGTATTTT. Its protein product is CASSGGAGGGRDTQYF. Using reference TRBV2 and TRBJ2-3 for the parts outside the CDR3, the full variable domain is EPEVTQTPSHQVTQMGQEVILRCVPISNHLYFYWYRQILGQKVEFLVSFYNNEISEKSEIFDDQFSVERPDGSNFTLKIRSTKLEDSAMYFCASSGGAGGGRDTQYFGPGTRLTVL.

The rearrangement uses TRBV5-1 and TRBJ1-2; 7 bases align to TRBD1. The junction had 4 bases not matched to a gene; V was cut back by 0 bases and J by 5 bases. The CDR3 extends over 14 amino acids. The germline V gene has CDR1 SGHRS and CDR2 YFSETQ. This CDR3 reads CASSLEGAGYGYTF. The CDR3 DNA reads TGCGCCAGCAGCTTGGAGGGGGCTGGGTATGGCTACACCTTC.

This chain links TRBV27 with TRBJ2-3, with 8 bases fitting TRBD2. The germline V gene encodes CDR1 MNHEY and CDR2 SMNVEV (reference sequence). The CDR3 totals 18 residues. V lost 7 bases and J lost 2; bases outside the gene matches: 17. This CDR3 reads CASKFTTAGAAYTDTQYF. CDR3 bases: TGTGCCAGCAAGTTCACCACAGCGGGGGCAGCTTACACAGATACGCAGTATTTT.

The J gene is TRBJ2-1, the V gene TRBV5-1; D perhaps matches TRBD2 (5 bases). V was shortened by 0 bases and J by 3 bases, with 10 bases between the two germline ends. The length of the CDR3 is 15 residues. Germline CDR1 reads SGHRS; CDR2 reads YFSETQ. The CDR3 DNA is TGCGCCAGCAGCTTGGAACCCGGGATCTACAATGAGCAGTTCTTC. Translated: CASSLEPGIYNEQFF. Full variable domain (outside the CDR3, taken from reference TRBV5-1 and TRBJ2-1): KAGVTQTPRYLIKTRGQQVTLSCSPISGHRSVSWYQQTPGQGLQFLFEYFSETQRNKGNFPGRFSGRQFSNSRSEMNVSTLELGDSALYLCASSLEPGIYNEQFFGPGTRLTVL.

The chain joins TRBV5-1 to TRBJ2-5; D may be TRBD2 (6 bases). The CDR3 sequence is 16 residues long. Germline CDR1 is SGHRS and CDR2 is YFSETQ. V was clipped by 6 bases and J by 1 base, with 19 bases between them. Written as DNA, the CDR3 is TGCGCCAGCACCTGGGGACTGAGGGGCCCCCAAGAGACCCAGTACTTC. Protein: CASTWGLRGPQETQYF. The full variable domain, its missing parts supplied by reference TRBV5-1 and TRBJ2-5, is KAGVTQTPRYLIKTRGQQVTLSCSPISGHRSVSWYQQTPGQGLQFLFEYFSETQRNKGNFPGRFSGRQFSNSRSEMNVSTLELGDSALYLCASTWGLRGPQETQYFGPGTRLLVL.